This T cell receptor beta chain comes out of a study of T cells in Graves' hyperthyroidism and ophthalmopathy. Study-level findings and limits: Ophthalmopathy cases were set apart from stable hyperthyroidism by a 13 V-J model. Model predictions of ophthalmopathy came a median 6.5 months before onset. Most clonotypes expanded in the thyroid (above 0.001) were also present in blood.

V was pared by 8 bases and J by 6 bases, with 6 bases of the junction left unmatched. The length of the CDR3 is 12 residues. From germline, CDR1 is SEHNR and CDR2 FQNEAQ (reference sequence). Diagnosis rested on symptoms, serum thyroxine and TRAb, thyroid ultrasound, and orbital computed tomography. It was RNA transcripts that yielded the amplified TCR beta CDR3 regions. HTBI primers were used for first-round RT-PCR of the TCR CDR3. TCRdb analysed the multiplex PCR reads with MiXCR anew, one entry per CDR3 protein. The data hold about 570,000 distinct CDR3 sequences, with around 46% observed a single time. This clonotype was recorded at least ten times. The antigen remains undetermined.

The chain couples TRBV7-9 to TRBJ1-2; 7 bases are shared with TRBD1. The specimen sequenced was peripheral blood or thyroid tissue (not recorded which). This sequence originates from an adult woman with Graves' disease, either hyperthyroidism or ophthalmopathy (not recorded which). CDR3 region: CASAGTVNGYTF. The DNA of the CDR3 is TGTGCCAGCGCCGGGACAGTTAATGGCTACACCTTC.